Listed here are 13 T cell receptor beta chains from one sample, sequenced in a study of cytomegalovirus exposure and HLA in healthy donors. The PCR made use of 60 Vbeta and 13 Jbeta primers. Data came from immunoSEQ multiplex PCR; TCRdb stores just in-frame clones and leaves some out. Seen here are 95,000 to 150,000 clones, roughly 80% observed once, and the top ten hold about 1.8%. Sequenced sample: PBMCs. The receptor set was obtained from a man between 18 and 29 years old in good health and CMV-seronegative.

This rearrangement joins TRBV7-9 to TRBJ2-2; 8 positions agree with TRBD2. The CDR3 runs 17 residues. The trim removed 2 bases at V and 3 bases at J, leaving 8 bases unmatched. Germline V gene lookup returns CDR1 SEHNR and CDR2 FQNEAQ (reference sequence). CDR3 in amino acids: CASSLWGSGKYTGELFF. As DNA, the CDR3 is TGTGCCAGCAGCTTATGGGGTAGCGGGAAATACACCGGGGAGCTGTTTTTT.

This chain links TRBV6-1 with TRBJ1-1; 8 bases match TRBD1. Trimming took 5 bases from V and 5 from J; bases not matched to a gene: 7. This CDR3 comprises 14 residues. Germline V gene data show CDR1 as MNHNS and CDR2 as SASEGT. The CDR3 reads CASSPRQGLTEAFF. The CDR3 DNA reads TGTGCCAGCAGTCCTAGACAGGGGTTGACTGAAGCTTTCTTT.

J is TRBJ1-1 and V is TRBV29-1; the D gene is possibly TRBD1 (6 bases). The CDR3 covers 12 residues. V dropped 5 bases and J dropped 5 bases, with 12 bases sitting between them. CDR1 SQVTM and CDR2 ANQGSEA come from the germline V gene. CDR3 region: CSVTQGRTEAFF. Written as DNA, the CDR3 is TGCAGCGTTACACAGGGACGGACTGAAGCTTTCTTT.

CDR3 residues: CASSYSDILNTEAFF. CDR3 coding DNA: TGTGCCAGCAGTTACTCGGACATCCTGAACACTGAAGCTTTCTTT. This rearrangement joins TRBV6-6 to TRBJ1-1, with TRBD1 as a possible D gene (5 bases). The CDR3 runs to 15 residues. V was trimmed by 0 bases and J by 0 bases, leaving 8 bases between them. Germline lookup yields CDR1 MNHNY and CDR2 SVGAGI (reference sequence).

This rearrangement joins TRBV19 to TRBJ1-3; TRBD1 is a possible D gene (6 bases). The germline V gene has CDR1 LNHDA and CDR2 SQIVND (reference sequence). The length of the CDR3 is 15 residues. V was pared by 8 bases and J by 0 bases, with 14 bases between. The CDR3 DNA sequence: TGTGCCAGTGCGGACAGAGGTTTCTCTGGAAACACCATATATTTT. It encodes CASADRGFSGNTIYF. Filled out from reference TRBV19 and TRBJ1-3, the complete variable domain reads DGGITQSPKYLFRKEGQNVTLSCEQNLNHDAMYWYRQDPGQGLRLIYYSQIVNDFQKGDIAEGYSVSREKKESFPLTVTSAQKNPTAFYLCASADRGFSGNTIYFGEGSWLTVV.

The V and J genes are TRBV5-4 and TRBJ2-2; 7 positions match TRBD1. The CDR3 covers 15 residues. Looked up from germline, CDR1 is SGHNT and CDR2 is YYREEE (reference sequence). V was clipped by 5 bases and J by 4 bases; unmatched bases: 8. The CDR3 spells CASSWGTAGTGELFF. The CDR3 DNA reads as TGTGCCAGCAGTTGGGGGACAGCAGGCACCGGGGAGCTGTTTTTT.

For the CDR3, the DNA is TGTGCCAGCAGCGCAAGGGTGGGAGGTGACAATCAGCCCCAGCATTTT. It encodes CASSARVGGDNQPQHF. This chain connects TRBV14 to TRBJ1-5; no reliable D call. Trimming stripped 5 bases from V and 3 bases from J, with 17 bases between. This CDR3 is built from 16 residues. In germline, CDR1 is SGHDN, CDR2 FVKESK.

The chain uses TRBV20-1 and TRBJ1-2; tentatively, D is TRBD1 (5 bases). Germline CDR1 DFQATT, CDR2 SNEGSKA (reference sequence). There are 11 residues in the CDR3. The CDR3 DNA reads TGCGGGGGGTCCGGAAACTATGGCTACACCTTC. This translates into CGGSGNYGYTF.

The rearrangement joins TRBV5-4 to TRBJ2-1, with a tentative D call TRBD1 (6 bases). Trimming removed 1 base at V and 6 bases at J, with 14 bases between. The CDR3 extends over 15 amino acids. Germline loops: CDR1 SGHNT, CDR2 YYREEE (reference sequence). The CDR3 protein is CASSLTRGTVNEQFF. Here the CDR3 DNA reads TGTGCCAGCAGCTTGACCAGGGGCACAGTCAATGAGCAGTTCTTC.

The chain couples TRBV7-2 to TRBJ2-7; 9 bases map to TRBD1. CDR3 length equals 13 residues. Germline loops: CDR1 SGHTA, CDR2 FQGNSA. V was pared by 5 bases and J by 12 bases, with 11 bases of the junction left unmatched. The CDR3 coding sequence is TGTGCCAGCAGCCCCACGGACAGGGGTATAGCGTACTTC. Translation: CASSPTDRGIAYF.

The rearrangement uses TRBV4-3 and TRBJ1-4, with D maybe TRBD1 (6 bases). V gave up 5 bases and J gave up 4 bases, with 17 bases separating them. There are 16 residues in the CDR3. Germline lookup yields CDR1 LGHNA and CDR2 YSLEER. For the CDR3, the DNA is TGCGCCAGCAGCGCAACATCACAGGGCTTTAATGAAAAACTGTTTTTT. Translating gives CASSATSQGFNEKLFF.

V is TRBV27 and J is TRBJ1-6; 8 nucleotides match TRBD1. The junction had 3 bases not matched to a gene; V was cut back by 4 bases and J by 7 bases. CDR1 MNHEY and CDR2 SMNVEV come from the germline V gene (reference sequence). This CDR3 is 14 amino acids long. The CDR3, as DNA: TGTGCCAGCAGTTACACAGGGGGAAATTCACCCCTCCACTTT. This codes for CASSYTGGNSPLHF.

This chain uses TRBV10-3 with TRBJ2-3, with 10 nucleotides matching TRBD2. Unmatched junction bases numbered 6, after V lost 5 bases and J lost 1 base. The CDR3 sequence is 16 residues long. The germline CDR1 and CDR2 sequences are ENHRY and SYGVKD. Written as DNA, the CDR3 is TGTGCCATCAGTAAATCAGCGGGGGGGGGCACAGATACGCAGTATTTT. Translation: CAISKSAGGGTDTQYF.